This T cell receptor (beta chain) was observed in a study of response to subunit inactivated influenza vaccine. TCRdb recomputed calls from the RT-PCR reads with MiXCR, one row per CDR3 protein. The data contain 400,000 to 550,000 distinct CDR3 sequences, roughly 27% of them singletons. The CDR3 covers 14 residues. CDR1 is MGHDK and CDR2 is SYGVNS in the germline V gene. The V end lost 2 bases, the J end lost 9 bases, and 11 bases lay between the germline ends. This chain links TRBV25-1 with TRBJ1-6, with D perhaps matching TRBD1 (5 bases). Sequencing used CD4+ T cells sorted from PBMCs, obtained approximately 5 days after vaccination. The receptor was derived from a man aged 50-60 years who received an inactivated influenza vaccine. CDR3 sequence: CASSELPGSSPLHF. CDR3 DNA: TGTGCCAGCAGTGAACTCCCAGGGAGTTCACCCCTCCACTTT.